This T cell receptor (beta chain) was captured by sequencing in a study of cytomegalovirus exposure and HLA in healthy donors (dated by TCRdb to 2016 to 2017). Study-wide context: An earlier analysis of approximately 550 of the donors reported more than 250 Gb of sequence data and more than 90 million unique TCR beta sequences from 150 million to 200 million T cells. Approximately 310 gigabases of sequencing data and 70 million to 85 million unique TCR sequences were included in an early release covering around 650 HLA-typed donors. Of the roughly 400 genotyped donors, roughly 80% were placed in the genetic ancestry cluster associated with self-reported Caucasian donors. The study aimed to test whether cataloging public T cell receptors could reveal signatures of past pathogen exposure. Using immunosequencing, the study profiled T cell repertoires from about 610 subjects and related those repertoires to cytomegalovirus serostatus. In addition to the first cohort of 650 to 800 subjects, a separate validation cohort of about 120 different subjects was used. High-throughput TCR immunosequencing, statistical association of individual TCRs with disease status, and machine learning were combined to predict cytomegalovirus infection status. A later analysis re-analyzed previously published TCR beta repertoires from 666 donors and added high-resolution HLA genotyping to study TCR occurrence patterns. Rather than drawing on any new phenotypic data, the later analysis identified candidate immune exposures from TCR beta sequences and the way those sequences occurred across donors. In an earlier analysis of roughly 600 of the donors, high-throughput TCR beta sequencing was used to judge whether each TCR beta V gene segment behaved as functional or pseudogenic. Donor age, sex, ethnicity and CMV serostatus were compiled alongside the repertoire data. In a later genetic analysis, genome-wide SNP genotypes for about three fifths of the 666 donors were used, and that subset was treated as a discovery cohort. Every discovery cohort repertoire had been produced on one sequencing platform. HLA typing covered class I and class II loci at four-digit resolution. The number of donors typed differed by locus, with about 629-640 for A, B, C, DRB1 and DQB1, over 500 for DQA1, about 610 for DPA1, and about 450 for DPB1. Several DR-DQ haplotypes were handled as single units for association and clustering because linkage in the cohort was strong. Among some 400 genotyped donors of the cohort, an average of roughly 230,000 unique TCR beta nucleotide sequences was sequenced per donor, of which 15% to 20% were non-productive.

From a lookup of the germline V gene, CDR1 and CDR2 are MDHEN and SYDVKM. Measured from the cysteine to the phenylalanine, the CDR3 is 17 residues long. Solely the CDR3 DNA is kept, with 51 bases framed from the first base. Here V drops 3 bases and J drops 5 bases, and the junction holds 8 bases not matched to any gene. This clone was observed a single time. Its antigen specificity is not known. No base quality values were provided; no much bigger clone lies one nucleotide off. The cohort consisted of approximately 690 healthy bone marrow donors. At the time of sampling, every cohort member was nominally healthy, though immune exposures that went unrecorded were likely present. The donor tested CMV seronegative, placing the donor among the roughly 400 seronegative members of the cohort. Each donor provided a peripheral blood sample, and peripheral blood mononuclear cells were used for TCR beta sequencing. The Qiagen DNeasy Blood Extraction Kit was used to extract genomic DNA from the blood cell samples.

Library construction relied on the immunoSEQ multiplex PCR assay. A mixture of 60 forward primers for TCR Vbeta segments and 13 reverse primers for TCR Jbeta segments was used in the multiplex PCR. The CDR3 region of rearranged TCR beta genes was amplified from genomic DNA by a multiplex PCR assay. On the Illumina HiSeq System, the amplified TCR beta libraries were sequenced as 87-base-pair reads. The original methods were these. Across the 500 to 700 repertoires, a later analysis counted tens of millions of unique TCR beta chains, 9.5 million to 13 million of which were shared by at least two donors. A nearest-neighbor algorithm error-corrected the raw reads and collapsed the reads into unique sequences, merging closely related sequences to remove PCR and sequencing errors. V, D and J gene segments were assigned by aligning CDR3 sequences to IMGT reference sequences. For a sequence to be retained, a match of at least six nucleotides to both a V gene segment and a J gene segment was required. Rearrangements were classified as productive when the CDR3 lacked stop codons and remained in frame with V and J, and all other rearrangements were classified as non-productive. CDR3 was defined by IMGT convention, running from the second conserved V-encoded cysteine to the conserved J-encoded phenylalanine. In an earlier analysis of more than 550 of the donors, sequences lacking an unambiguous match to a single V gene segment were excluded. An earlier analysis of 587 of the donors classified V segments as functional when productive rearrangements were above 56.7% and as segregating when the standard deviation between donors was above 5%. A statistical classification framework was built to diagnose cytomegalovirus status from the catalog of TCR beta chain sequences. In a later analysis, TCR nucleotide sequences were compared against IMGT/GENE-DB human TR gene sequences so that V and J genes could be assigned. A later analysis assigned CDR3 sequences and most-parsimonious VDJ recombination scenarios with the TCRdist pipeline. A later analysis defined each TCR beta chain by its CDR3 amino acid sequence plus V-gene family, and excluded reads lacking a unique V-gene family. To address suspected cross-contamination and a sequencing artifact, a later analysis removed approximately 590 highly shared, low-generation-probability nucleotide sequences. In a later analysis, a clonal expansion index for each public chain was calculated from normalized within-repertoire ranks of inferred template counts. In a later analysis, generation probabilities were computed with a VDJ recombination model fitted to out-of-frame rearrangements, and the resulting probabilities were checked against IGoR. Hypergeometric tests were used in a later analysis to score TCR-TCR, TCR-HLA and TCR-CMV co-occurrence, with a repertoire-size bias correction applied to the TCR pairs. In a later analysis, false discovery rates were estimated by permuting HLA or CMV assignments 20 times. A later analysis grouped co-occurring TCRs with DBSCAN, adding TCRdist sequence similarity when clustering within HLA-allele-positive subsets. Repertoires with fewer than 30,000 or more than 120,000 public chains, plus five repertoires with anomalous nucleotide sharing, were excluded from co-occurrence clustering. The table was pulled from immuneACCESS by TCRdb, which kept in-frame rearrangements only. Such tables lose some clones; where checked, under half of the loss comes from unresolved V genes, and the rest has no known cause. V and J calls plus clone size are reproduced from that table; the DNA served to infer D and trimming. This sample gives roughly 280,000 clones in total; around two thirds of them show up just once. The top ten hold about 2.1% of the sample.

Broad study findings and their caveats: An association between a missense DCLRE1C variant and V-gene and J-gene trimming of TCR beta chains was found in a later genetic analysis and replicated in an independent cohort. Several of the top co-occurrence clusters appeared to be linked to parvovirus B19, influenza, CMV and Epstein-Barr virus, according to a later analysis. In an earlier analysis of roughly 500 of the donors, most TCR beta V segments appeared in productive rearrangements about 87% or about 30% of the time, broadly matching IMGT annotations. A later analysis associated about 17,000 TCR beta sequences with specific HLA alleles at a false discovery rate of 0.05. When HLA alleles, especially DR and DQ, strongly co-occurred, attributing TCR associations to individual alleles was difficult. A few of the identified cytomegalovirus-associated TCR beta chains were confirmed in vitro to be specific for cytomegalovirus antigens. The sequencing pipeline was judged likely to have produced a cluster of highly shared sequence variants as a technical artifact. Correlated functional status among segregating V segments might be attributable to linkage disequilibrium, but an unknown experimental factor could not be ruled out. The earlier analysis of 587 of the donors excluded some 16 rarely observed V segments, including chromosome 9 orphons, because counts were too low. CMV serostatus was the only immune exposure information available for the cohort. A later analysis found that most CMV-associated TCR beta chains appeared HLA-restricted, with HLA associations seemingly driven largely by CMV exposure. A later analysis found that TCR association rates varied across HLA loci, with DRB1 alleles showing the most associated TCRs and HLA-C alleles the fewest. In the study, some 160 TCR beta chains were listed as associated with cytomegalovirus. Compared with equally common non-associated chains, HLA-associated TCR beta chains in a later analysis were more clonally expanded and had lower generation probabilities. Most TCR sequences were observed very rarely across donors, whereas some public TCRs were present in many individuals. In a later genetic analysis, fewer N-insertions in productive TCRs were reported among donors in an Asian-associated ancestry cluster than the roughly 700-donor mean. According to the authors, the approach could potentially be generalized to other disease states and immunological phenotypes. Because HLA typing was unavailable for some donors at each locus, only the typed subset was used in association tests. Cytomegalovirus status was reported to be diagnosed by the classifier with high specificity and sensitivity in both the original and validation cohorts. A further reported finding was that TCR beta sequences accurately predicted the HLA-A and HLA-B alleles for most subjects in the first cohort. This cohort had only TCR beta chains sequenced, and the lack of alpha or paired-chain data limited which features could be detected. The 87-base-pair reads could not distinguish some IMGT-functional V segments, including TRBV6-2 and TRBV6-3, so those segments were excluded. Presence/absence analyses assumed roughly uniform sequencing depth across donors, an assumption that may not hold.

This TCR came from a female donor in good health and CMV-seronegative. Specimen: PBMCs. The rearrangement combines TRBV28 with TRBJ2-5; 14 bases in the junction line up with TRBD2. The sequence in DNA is TGTGCCAGCAGTTTCATGGGACTAGCGGGAGAGGGGGAGACCCAGTACTTC. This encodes CASSFMGLAGEGETQYF.